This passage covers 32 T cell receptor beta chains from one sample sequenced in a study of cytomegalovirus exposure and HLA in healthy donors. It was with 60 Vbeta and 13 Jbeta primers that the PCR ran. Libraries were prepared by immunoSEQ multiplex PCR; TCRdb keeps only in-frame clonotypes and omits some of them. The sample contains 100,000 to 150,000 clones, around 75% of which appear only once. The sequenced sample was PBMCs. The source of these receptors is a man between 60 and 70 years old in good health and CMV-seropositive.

The chain's CDR3 is CAISESLLGQGRPTSYEQYF. As DNA, the CDR3 is TGTGCCATCAGTGAGTCTCTGTTGGGACAGGGGCGTCCAACCTCCTACGAGCAGTACTTC. The chain has TRBV10-3 and TRBJ2-7; 10 bases match TRBD1. Germline values: CDR1 ENHRY, CDR2 SYGVKD. This CDR3 contains 20 residues. The ends lost 0 bases at V and 0 bases at J; junction bases unmatched: 14.

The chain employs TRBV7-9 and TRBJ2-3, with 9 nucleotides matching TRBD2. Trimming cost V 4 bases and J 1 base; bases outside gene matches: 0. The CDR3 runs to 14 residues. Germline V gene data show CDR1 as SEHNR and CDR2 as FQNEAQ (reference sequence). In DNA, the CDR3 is TGTGCCAGCAGCTGGACTAGCGGCACAGATACGCAGTATTTT. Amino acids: CASSWTSGTDTQYF.

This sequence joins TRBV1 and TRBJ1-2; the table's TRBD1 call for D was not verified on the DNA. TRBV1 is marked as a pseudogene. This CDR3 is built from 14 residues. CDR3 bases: TGCACCAGCAGCCCCCTGGCAAGTAACTATGGCTACACCTTC. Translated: CTSSPLASNYGYTF.

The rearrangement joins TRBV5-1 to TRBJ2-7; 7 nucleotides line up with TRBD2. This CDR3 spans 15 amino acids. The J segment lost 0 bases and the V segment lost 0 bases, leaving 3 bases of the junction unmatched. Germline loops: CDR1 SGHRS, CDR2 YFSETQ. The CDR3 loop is CASSLGASGSYEQYF. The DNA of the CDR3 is TGCGCCAGCAGCTTGGGAGCTAGCGGCTCCTACGAGCAGTACTTC.

The DNA for the CDR3 is TGTGCCAGCAGTTGGTCCGGGACTAGTTATTCCGAGCAGTACTTC. This sequence encodes CASSWSGTSYSEQYF. The rearrangement uses TRBV2 and TRBJ2-7, with 8 bases matching TRBD2. With V trimmed by 5 bases and J by 6 bases, 12 bases remained unmatched. Germline V CDR1 and CDR2: SNHLY, FYNNEI. The CDR3 runs to 15 residues.

The CDR3 loop is CASSSSGVGAQYF. For the CDR3, the DNA is TGTGCCAGCAGTTCCAGCGGGGTCGGGGCCCAGTACTTC. The chain combines TRBV7-2 with TRBJ2-5; 7 nucleotides match TRBD2. The CDR3 covers 13 residues. Germline V gene data show CDR1 as SGHTA and CDR2 as FQGNSA. The J segment lost 9 bases and the V segment lost 6 bases, leaving 10 bases of the junction unmatched.

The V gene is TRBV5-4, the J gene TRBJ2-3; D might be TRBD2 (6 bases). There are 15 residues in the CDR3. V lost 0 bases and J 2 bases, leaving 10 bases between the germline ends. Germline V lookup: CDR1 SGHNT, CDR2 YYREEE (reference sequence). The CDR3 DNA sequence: TGTGCCAGCAGCTTGGACAGCGGGTACACAGATACGCAGTATTTT. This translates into CASSLDSGYTDTQYF. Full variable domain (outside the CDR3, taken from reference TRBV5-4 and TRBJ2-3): ETGVTQSPTHLIKTRGQQVTLRCSSQSGHNTVSWYQQALGQGPQFIFQYYREEENGRGNFPPRFSGLQFPNYSSELNVNALELDDSALYLCASSLDSGYTDTQYFGPGTRLTVL.

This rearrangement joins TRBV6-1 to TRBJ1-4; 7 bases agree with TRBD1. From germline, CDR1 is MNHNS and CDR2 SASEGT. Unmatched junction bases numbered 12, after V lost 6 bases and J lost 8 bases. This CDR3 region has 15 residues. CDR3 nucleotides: TGTGCCAGCAGCCTCCCTGACAGGGTTTGGGAAAAACTGTTTTTT. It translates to CASSLPDRVWEKLFF.

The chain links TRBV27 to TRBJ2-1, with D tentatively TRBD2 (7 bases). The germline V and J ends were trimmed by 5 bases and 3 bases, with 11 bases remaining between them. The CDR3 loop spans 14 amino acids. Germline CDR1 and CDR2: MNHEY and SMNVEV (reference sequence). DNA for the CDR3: TGTGCCAGCAGTCCGGGGGGCCGCTACAATGAGCAGTTCTTC. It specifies CASSPGGRYNEQFF.

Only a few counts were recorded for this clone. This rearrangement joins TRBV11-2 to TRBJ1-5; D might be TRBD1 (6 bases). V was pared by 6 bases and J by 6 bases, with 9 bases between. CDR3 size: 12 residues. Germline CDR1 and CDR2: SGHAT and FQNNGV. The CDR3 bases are TGTGCCAGCAGTCTAGGGGGTCAGCCCCAGCATTTT. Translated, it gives CASSLGGQPQHF.

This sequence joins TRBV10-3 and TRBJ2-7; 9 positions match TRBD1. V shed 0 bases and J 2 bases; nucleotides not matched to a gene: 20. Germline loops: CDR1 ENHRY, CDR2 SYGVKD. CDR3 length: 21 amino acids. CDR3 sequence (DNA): TGTGCCATCAGTGAGTCGATCCTTAATAGAACTACCCGGGACAGGGCCTACGAGCAGTACTTC. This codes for CAISESILNRTTRDRAYEQYF.

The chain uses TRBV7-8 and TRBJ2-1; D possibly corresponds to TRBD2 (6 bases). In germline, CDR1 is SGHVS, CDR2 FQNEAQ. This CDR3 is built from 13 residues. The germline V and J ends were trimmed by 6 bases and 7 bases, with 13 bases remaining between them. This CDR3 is CASRELARNEQFF. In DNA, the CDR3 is TGTGCCAGCAGGGAACTAGCTCGGAATGAGCAGTTCTTC. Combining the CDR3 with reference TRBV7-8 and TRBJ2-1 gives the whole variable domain GAGVSQSPRYKVAKRGQDVALRCDPISGHVSLFWYQQALGQGPEFLTYFQNEAQLDKSGLPSDRFFAERPEGSVSTLKIQRTQQEDSAVYLCASRELARNEQFFGPGTRLTVL.

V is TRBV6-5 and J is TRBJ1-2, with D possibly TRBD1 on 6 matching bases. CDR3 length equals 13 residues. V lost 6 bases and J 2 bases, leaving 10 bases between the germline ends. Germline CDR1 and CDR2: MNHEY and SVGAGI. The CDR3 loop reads CASSLGQNYGYTF. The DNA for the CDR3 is TGTGCCAGCAGCCTTGGACAGAACTATGGCTACACCTTC.

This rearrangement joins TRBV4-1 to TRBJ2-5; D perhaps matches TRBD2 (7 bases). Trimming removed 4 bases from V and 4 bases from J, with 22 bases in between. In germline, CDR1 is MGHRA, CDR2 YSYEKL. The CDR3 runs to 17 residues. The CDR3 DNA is TGCGCCAGCAGCCGGGACCAAGGGGGGGGGCGCGGAGAGACCCAGTACTTC. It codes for CASSRDQGGGRGETQYF.

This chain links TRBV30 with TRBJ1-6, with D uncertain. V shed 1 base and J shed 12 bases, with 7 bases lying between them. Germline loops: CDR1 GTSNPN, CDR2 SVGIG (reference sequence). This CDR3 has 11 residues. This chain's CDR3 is CAWSGRGPLHF. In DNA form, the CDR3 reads TGTGCCTGGAGTGGGAGAGGACCCCTCCACTTT.

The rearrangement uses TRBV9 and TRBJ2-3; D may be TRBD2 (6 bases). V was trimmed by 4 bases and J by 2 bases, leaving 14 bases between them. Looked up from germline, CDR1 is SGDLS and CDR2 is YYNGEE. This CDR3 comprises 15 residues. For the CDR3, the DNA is TGTGCCAGCAGCCGAAGGGGACTGCCCACAGATACGCAGTATTTT. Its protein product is CASSRRGLPTDTQYF.

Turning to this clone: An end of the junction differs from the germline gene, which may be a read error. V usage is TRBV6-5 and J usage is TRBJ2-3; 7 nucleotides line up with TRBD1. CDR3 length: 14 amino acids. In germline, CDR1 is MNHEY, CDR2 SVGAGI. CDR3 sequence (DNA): TGTGCCGGCAGGTTGGCGAGGGGGCCAGATACGCAGTATTTT. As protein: CAGRLARGPDTQYF.

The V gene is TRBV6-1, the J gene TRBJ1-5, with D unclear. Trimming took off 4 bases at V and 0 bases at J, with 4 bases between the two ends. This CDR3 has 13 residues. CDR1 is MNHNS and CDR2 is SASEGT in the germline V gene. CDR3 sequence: CASSGGSNQPQHF. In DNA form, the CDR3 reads TGTGCCAGCAGTGGCGGTAGCAATCAGCCCCAGCATTTT.

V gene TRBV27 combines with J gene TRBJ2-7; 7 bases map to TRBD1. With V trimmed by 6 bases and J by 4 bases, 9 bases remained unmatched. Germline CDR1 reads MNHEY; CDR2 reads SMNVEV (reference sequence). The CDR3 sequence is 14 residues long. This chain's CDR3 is CASSPRTGWYEQYF. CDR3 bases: TGTGCCAGCAGCCCCCGGACAGGCTGGTACGAGCAGTACTTC.

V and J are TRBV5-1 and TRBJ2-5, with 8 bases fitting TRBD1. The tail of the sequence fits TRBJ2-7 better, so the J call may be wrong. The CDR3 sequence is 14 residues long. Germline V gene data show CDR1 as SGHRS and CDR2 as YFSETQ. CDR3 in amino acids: CASSLAGRGREQYF. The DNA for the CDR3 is TGCGCCAGCAGCTTGGCCGGCAGGGGGCGCGAGCAGTACTTC.

The CDR3 loop is CASSAQRDRSWVGELFF. The DNA of the CDR3 is TGTGCCAGCAGTGCTCAACGGGACAGGAGTTGGGTCGGGGAGCTGTTTTTT. The chain combines TRBV6-1 with TRBJ2-2; 8 bases match TRBD1. V shed 4 bases and J 7 bases; nucleotides not matched to a gene: 14. The germline CDR1 and CDR2 sequences are MNHNS and SASEGT. The CDR3 contains 17 residues.

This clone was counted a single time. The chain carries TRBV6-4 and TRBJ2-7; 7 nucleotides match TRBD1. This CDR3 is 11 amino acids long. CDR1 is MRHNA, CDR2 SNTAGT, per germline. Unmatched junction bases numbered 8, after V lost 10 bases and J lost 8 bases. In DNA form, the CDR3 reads TGTGCCACCGCGACAGGGAATAAGCAGTACTTC. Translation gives CATATGNKQYF.

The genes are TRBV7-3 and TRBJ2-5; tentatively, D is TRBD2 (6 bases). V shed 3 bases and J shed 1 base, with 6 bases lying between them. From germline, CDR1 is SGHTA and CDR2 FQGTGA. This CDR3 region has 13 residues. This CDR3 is CASSFGSQETQYF. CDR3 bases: TGTGCCAGCAGCTTCGGGAGCCAAGAGACCCAGTACTTC.

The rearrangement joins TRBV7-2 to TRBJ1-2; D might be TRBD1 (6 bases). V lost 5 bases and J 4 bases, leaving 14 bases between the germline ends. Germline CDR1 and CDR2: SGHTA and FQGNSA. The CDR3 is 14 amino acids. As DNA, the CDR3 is TGTGCCAGCAGCCGGGACACCGTTCCCTATGGCTACACCTTC. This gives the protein CASSRDTVPYGYTF.

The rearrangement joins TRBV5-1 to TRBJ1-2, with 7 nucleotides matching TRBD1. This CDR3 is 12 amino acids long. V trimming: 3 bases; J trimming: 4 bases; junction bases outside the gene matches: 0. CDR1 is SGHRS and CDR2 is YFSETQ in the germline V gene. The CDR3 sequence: CASSWDSYGYTF. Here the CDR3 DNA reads TGCGCCAGCAGCTGGGACAGCTATGGCTACACCTTC. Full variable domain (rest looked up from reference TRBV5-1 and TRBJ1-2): KAGVTQTPRYLIKTRGQQVTLSCSPISGHRSVSWYQQTPGQGLQFLFEYFSETQRNKGNFPGRFSGRQFSNSRSEMNVSTLELGDSALYLCASSWDSYGYTFGSGTRLTVV.

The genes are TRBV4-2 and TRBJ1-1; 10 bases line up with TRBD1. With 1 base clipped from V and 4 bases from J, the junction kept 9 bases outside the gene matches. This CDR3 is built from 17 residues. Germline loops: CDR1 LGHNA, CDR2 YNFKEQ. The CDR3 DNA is TGTGCCAGCAGCCAAGGGAGATGGACAGGGGGGATCACTGAAGCTTTCTTT. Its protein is CASSQGRWTGGITEAFF.

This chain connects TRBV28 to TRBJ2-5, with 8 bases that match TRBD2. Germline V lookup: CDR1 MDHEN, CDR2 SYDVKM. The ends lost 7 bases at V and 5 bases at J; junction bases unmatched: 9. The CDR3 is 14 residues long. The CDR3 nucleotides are TGTGCCAGCAAGGCCGGCGGGGGGACGGAGACCCAGTACTTC. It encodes CASKAGGGTETQYF.

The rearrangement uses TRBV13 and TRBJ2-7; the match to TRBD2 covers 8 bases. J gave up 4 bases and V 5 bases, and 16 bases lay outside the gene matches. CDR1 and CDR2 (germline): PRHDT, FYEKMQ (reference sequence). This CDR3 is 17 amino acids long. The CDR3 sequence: CASSQEGGSGEWYEQYF. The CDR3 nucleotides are TGTGCCAGCAGCCAAGAAGGGGGTAGCGGGGAGTGGTACGAGCAGTACTTC.

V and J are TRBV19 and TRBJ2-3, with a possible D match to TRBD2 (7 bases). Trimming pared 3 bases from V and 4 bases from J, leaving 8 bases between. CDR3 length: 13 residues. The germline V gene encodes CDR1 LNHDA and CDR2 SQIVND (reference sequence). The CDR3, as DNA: TGTGCCAGTAGTATGGGGGGGCCAGATACGCAGTATTTT. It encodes CASSMGGPDTQYF.

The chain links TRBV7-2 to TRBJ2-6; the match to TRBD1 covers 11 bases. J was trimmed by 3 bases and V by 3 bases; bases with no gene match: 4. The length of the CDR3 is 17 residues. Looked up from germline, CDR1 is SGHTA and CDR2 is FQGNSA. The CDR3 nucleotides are TGTGCCAGCAGCTTTGGACAGGGGGCGGGTGGGGCCAACGTCCTGACTTTC. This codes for CASSFGQGAGGANVLTF.

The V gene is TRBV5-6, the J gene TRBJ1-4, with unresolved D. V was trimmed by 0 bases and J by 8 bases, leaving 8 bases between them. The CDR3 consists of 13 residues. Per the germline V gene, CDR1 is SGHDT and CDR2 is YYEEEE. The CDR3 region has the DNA TGTGCCAGCAGCTTGGGCGACTCCGAAAAACTGTTTTTT. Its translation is CASSLGDSEKLFF.

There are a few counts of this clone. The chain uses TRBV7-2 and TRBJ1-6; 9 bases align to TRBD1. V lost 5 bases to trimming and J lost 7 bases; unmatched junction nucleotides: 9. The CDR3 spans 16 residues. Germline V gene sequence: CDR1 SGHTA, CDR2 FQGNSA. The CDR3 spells CASSPGTGTHNSPLHF. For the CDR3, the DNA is TGTGCCAGCAGCCCCGGGACAGGGACTCACAATTCACCCCTCCACTTT.